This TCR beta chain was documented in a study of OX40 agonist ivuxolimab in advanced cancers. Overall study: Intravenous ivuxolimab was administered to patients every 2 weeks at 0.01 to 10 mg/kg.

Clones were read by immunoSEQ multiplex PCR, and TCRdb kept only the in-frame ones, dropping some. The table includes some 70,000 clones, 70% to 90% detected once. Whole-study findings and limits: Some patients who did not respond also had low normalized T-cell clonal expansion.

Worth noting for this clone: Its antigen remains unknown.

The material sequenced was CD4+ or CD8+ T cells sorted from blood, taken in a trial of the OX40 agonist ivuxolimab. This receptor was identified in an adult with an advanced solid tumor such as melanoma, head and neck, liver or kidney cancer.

The CDR3 nucleotides are TGTGCCACTAGATACTCCTATAATTCACCCCTCCACTTT. Translated, it gives CATRYSYNSPLHF. The J gene is TRBJ1-6, the V gene TRBV7-2; D gene uncertain. The ends were cut back, 10 bases at V and 0 bases at J, with 7 bases in the middle. Germline-derived CDR1 and CDR2 are SGHTA and FQGNSA. This CDR3 has 13 amino acids. The full variable domain, in which reference TRBV7-2 and TRBJ1-6 provide the parts outside the CDR3, is GAGVSQSPSNKVTEKGKDVELRCDPISGHTALYWYRQSLGQGLEFLIYFQGNSAPDKSGLPSDRFSAERTGGSVSTLTIQRTQQEDSAVYLCATRYSYNSPLHFGNGTRLTVT.